This T cell receptor (beta chain) comes out of a study of CD4 T cells in relation to SARS-CoV-2 and coronaviruses. On the study more broadly: TCR beta CDR3s were sequenced after roughly nine-day antigen culture of PBMCs.

The table came from immunoSEQ multiplex PCR; TCRdb's copy has only in-frame clones and leaves some out. This sample yields 20,000 to 25,000 clones, of which roughly 70% are seen a single time; 19% belongs to the top ten. Unexposed donor CD4+ T cells date from about 2010-2018, before the COVID-19 pandemic. The cells were cultured for 10 days before CD4+ T cells were isolated. Cells permitting, SARS-CoV-2 S/N and four cold-coronavirus spikes were tested on unexposed-donor CD4+ T cells. The germline V and J ends were trimmed by 6 bases and 0 bases, with 21 bases remaining between them. The germline CDR1 and CDR2 sequences are SNHLY and FYNNEI. The CDR3 sequence is 18 residues long. About this clone: Antigen: not known.

J is TRBJ2-4 and V is TRBV2; perhaps TRBD2 as D (7 bases). This TCR came from a human donor in good health. The material sequenced was CD4+ T cells from PBMCs, cultured in vitro. CDR3 sequence reads: CASRTSSFQGLAKNIQYF. The CDR3, as DNA: TGTGCCAGCAGGACTAGCAGCTTCCAGGGGCTAGCCAAAAACATTCAGTACTTC.